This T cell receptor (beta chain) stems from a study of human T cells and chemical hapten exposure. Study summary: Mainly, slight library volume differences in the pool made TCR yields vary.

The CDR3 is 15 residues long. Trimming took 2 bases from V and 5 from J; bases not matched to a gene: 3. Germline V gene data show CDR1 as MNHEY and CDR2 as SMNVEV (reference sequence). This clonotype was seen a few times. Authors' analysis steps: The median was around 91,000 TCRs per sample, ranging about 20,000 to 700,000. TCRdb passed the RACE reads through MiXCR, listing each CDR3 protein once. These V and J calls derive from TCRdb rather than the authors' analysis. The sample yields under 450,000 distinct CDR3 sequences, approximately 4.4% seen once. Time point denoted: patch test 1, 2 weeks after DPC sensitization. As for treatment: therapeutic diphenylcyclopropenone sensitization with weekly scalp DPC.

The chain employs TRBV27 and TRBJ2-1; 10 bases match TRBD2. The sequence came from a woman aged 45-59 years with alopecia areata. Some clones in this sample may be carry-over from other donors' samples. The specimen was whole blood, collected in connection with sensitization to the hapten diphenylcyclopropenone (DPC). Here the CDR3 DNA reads TGTGCCAGCAGTTTAGTCGGGACTAGCGACAATGAGCAGTTCTTC. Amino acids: CASSLVGTSDNEQFF.